This paragraph covers one TCR beta chain sequence. These data belong to a study of cytomegalovirus exposure and HLA in healthy donors. PCR amplification relied on 60 Vbeta primers (plus 13 Jbeta primers). TCRdb keeps only in-frame clones here, not all; method: immunoSEQ multiplex PCR. The sample shows 110,000 or so clones, around 70% of them seen only once. Germline-derived CDR1 and CDR2 are LGHNT and FRNRAP. This CDR3 comprises 18 residues. The ends lost 4 bases at V and 0 bases at J; junction bases unmatched: 7. Sequences were obtained from PBMCs. V usage is TRBV12-5 and J usage is TRBJ2-2; 11 bases are a match to TRBD2. This receptor was obtained from a woman aged 45-60 years in good health and CMV-seropositive. The CDR3 coding sequence is TGTGCTAGTGGTTCACTTACGGGACTAGCGGCGAACACCGGGGAGCTGTTTTTT. Translating gives CASGSLTGLAANTGELFF.